This T cell receptor (beta chain) was profiled in a study of blood T cell repertoires in COVID-19. Across the study: Donors in the United States, Italy and Spain gave samples during acute or convalescent COVID-19.

Germline V gene lookup returns CDR1 SGHTA and CDR2 FQGNSA. Trimming cost V 0 bases and J 4 bases, with 9 bases left between them. There are 15 residues in the CDR3. This table comes from immunoSEQ multiplex PCR, and its TCRdb copy is limited to in-frame clones, with some not included. The sample contains about 400,000 clones, 80% to 90% of which appear only once. Participants had their cohort set by participant-reported clinical history. This clone was detected once. The rearrangement uses TRBV7-2 and TRBJ2-2; D is ambiguous. The TCR sequence derives from a man aged 40-49 years in a cohort exposed to, infected with or recovered from COVID-19 (not recorded which). Sequencing was done on a sample of PBMCs or T cells enriched from blood (not recorded which). The CDR3 bases are TGTGCCAGCAGCTTAGCTAGCCAGACCACCGGGGAGCTGTTTTTT. Translation: CASSLASQTTGELFF. The full variable domain, rest sourced from reference TRBV7-2 and TRBJ2-2, is GAGVSQSPSNKVTEKGKDVELRCDPISGHTALYWYRQSLGQGLEFLIYFQGNSAPDKSGLPSDRFSAERTGGSVSTLTIQRTQQEDSAVYLCASSLASQTTGELFFGEGSRLTVL.